One and the same sample provided the 12 T cell receptor beta chains below, sequenced in a study of cytomegalovirus exposure and HLA in healthy donors. In the PCR, 60 Vbeta and 13 Jbeta primers were used. Generated by immunoSEQ multiplex PCR, the TCRdb table keeps only in-frame clones and is missing some. The sample lists roughly 150,000 clones; more than 75% were seen once. Source material: PBMCs. These receptors originate from a girl aged 5-17 years in good health and CMV-seropositive.

This chain uses TRBV21-1 with TRBJ1-1; the table's D call, TRBD1, has no DNA check behind it. TRBV21-1 constitutes a pseudogene. This CDR3 region has 18 residues. As DNA, the CDR3 is TGTGCCAGCAGCAAAGTCCAGGACAGGGGATTTTTGAACACTGAAGCTTTCTTT. Its translation: CASSKVQDRGFLNTEAFF.

This clone was recorded only once. The chain carries TRBV11-3 and TRBJ2-5; tentative D call: TRBD2 (6 bases). The assigned J gene may be wrong: the sequence end matches TRBJ2-7 better. The CDR3 has 15 residues. Germline V gives CDR1 SGHNT, CDR2 YENEEA. In nucleotides, the CDR3 is TGTGCCAGCAGCTTATTCGTGGGGTTGCGGGGCGAGCAGTACTTC. This codes for CASSLFVGLRGEQYF.

V and J are TRBV2 and TRBJ2-7; 11 positions match TRBD1. This CDR3 is built from 16 residues. V lost 2 bases, J lost 4 bases, and 7 bases stayed unmatched. Germline V CDR1 and CDR2: SNHLY, FYNNEI. In DNA, the CDR3 is TGTGCCAGCAGTGAACCCGGACAGGGGGCGTCTTACGAGCAGTACTTC. Translating gives CASSEPGQGASYEQYF.

This clone was seen a single time. V usage is TRBV27 and J usage is TRBJ2-5; 8 bases map to TRBD1. The CDR3 is 14 residues long. Looked up from germline, CDR1 is MNHEY and CDR2 is SMNVEV (reference sequence). Trimming at V came to 2 bases and at J to 5 bases, leaving 4 bases not matched to a gene. CDR3 DNA sequence: TGTGCCAGCAGTTTACGACAGGGGAGGGAGACCCAGTACTTC. It encodes CASSLRQGRETQYF.

The chain is built from TRBV9 and TRBJ2-5; D is possibly TRBD2 (6 bases). The germline V gene has CDR1 SGDLS and CDR2 YYNGEE. The germline V and J ends were trimmed by 0 bases and 5 bases, with 14 bases remaining between them. This CDR3 spans 15 amino acids. CDR3 in amino acids: CASSVDLGTFETQYF. The CDR3 nucleotides are TGTGCCAGCAGCGTAGACTTAGGGACTTTCGAGACCCAGTACTTC.

The chain combines TRBV7-9 with TRBJ2-7, with 9 bases fitting TRBD2. The CDR3 is 15 residues long. CDR1 and CDR2 from the germline V gene are SEHNR and FQNEAQ (reference sequence). J lost 4 bases, V lost 5 bases, and 9 bases had no gene match. CDR3 in DNA: TGTGCCAGCAGCGAAGGGACTAGCAGCTCATACGAGCAGTACTTC. This gives the protein CASSEGTSSSYEQYF.

The chain combines TRBV28 with TRBJ2-3; 8 bases are a match to TRBD1. This CDR3 has 16 residues. Germline loops: CDR1 MDHEN, CDR2 SYDVKM. With 3 bases clipped from V and 2 bases from J, the junction kept 7 bases outside the gene matches. CDR3 nucleotide sequence: TGTGCCAGCAGTTTGTCGCGGACAGGGTTCACAGATACGCAGTATTTT. The encoded protein is CASSLSRTGFTDTQYF.

The J gene is TRBJ1-1, the V gene TRBV28, with no clear D. Looked up from germline, CDR1 is MDHEN and CDR2 is SYDVKM. The V and J ends lost 3 bases and 1 base respectively, with 9 bases between them. The CDR3 sequence is 14 residues long. The CDR3 DNA follows: TGTGCCAGCAGTTTGGCAAGGAGGAACACTGAAGCTTTCTTT. Amino acid sequence: CASSLARRNTEAFF.

This chain uses TRBV4-2 with TRBJ2-3, with 10 bases that match TRBD2. V dropped 2 bases and J dropped 0; count of bases not matched to a gene: 5. Germline lookup yields CDR1 LGHNA and CDR2 YNFKEQ. The CDR3 has 17 residues. CDR3 sequence reads: CASSQKTSGISTDTQYF. The CDR3 DNA is TGTGCCAGCAGCCAAAAAACTAGCGGGATTAGCACAGATACGCAGTATTTT.

The rearrangement links TRBV9 to TRBJ2-2; TRBD2 agrees at 7 bases. V shed 1 base, J shed 0 bases, and the junction held 3 bases outside the gene matches. CDR1 and CDR2 from the germline V gene are SGDLS and YYNGEE. The CDR3 is made up of 16 amino acids. CDR3 in amino acids: CASSVRGDANTGELFF. CDR3 coding DNA: TGTGCCAGCAGCGTACGGGGGGACGCGAACACCGGGGAGCTGTTTTTT.

This chain uses TRBV21-1 with TRBJ1-5; the DNA was not compared with TRBD1, the D call given in the table. TRBV21-1 is an annotated pseudogene. The CDR3 runs 14 residues. CDR3 bases: TGTGCCAGCAGCAAAAGGACAGGGTATCAGCCCCAGCATTTT. Residues: CASSKRTGYQPQHF.

V usage is TRBV15 and J usage is TRBJ2-3, with D possibly being TRBD2 (5 bases). The CDR3 has 14 amino acids. Trimming took off 5 bases at V and 2 bases at J, with 11 bases between the two ends. Germline lookup yields CDR1 LNHNV and CDR2 YYDKDF (reference sequence). This chain's CDR3 is CATSLATYTDTQYF. The CDR3 nucleotides are TGTGCCACCAGCTTAGCGACGTACACAGATACGCAGTATTTT.